Shown below are 10 T cell receptor beta chains from a single sample sequenced in a study of T-cell reconstitution after alpha-beta-depleted transplantation in children. As it was prepared, the TCRbeta library received unique molecular identifiers. A single record per CDR3 protein comes from TCRdb applying MiXCR to the PCR reads. The sample includes 490,000 or so distinct CDR3 sequences, 9.5% to 15% of them seen just once. Sample: PBMCs from the stem cell graft donor, taken from the stem cell graft. The receptors here all came from a human donor who donated a stem cell graft to a child with combined immunodeficiency.

The V and J genes are TRBV6-5 and TRBJ1-1; D call uncertain. The CDR3 has 15 residues. CDR1 MNHEY and CDR2 SVGAGI come from the germline V gene. V was cut by 0 bases and J by 1 base, with 9 bases left in between. The CDR3 here is CASSYSNRQNTEAFF. The CDR3, as DNA: TGTGCCAGCAGTTACTCGAATCGGCAGAACACTGAAGCTTTCTTT.

This clonotype has ten or more counts. J is TRBJ1-4 and V is TRBV27; TRBD1 matches 7 bases. Germline values: CDR1 MNHEY, CDR2 SMNVEV (reference sequence). The CDR3 is 15 amino acids. V was pared by 1 base and J by 5 bases, with 4 bases of the junction left unmatched. CDR3 bases: TGTGCCAGCAGTTTATTTGGGACAGAAAATGAAAAACTGTTTTTT. Amino acids: CASSLFGTENEKLFF.

This clonotype turned up a few times. This rearrangement joins TRBV28 to TRBJ1-2, with no clear D. CDR3 length: 13 amino acids. Trimming stripped 5 bases from V and 5 bases from J, with 12 bases between. Germline-derived CDR1 and CDR2 are MDHEN and SYDVKM. CDR3 in DNA: TGTGCCAGCAGTCCCCGCCCGTTGTATGGCTACACCTTC. It yields the protein CASSPRPLYGYTF.

This clonotype was seen a few times. The V gene is TRBV4-3, the J gene TRBJ1-1; D call uncertain. The CDR3 has 14 amino acids. Trimming left V 0 bases short and J 6 bases short, with 11 bases between. Germline V gives CDR1 LGHNA, CDR2 YSLEER. CDR3 DNA sequence: TGCGCCAGCAGCCAAGATCCGGGGATCGCTGAAGCTTTCTTT. Translating gives CASSQDPGIAEAFF.

The table lists this clonotype with many counts. The chain has TRBV5-1 and TRBJ1-5, with D tentatively TRBD1 (5 bases). From germline, CDR1 is SGHRS and CDR2 YFSETQ. The V and J ends lost 7 bases and 1 base respectively, with 12 bases between them. The CDR3 loop spans 14 amino acids. The CDR3 DNA reads TGCGCCAGCTTAGGGGTGAGGAGCAATCAGCCCCAGCATTTT. This sequence encodes CASLGVRSNQPQHF.

In this sample, this clonotype turned up many times. This chain joins TRBV12-3 or TRBV12-4 and TRBJ2-1; 8 nucleotides match TRBD2. Losses at the gene ends were 6 bases for V and 0 bases for J; bases not matched to a gene: 10. This CDR3 is built from 17 residues. For the CDR3, the DNA is TGTGCCAGCAGAACTTTTATGGGGACTAGCTCCTACAATGAGCAGTTCTTC. Its protein product is CASRTFMGTSSYNEQFF.

The rearrangement joins TRBV3-1 to TRBJ1-1; 7 nucleotides align to TRBD1. The CDR3 runs 15 residues. The germline V gene has CDR1 LGHDT and CDR2 YNNKEL (reference sequence). V lost 0 bases, J lost 3 bases, and 4 bases stayed unmatched. In DNA, the CDR3 is TGTGCCAGCAGCCAAGATATAGGGGGCTACACTGAAGCTTTCTTT. This sequence encodes CASSQDIGGYTEAFF.

The rearrangement joins TRBV21-1 to TRBJ2-5; the table calls TRBD2, which could not be checked here. TRBV21-1 has pseudogene status. The CDR3 spans 17 residues. CDR3 amino acids: CASSFSPKRGGQETQYF. The CDR3 coding sequence is TGTGCCAGCAGCTTCTCCCCTAAGCGGGGGGGGCAGGAGACCCAGTACTTC.

The genes are TRBV2 and TRBJ1-5, with no clear D. The CDR3 is 14 amino acids. Germline V CDR1 and CDR2: SNHLY, FYNNEI. Trimming removed 2 bases from V and 6 bases from J, with 11 bases in between. CDR3 sequence (DNA): TGTGCCAGCAGTGAATTGGGTTTCGGTCAGCCCCAGCATTTT. Translating gives CASSELGFGQPQHF.

At least ten counts were recorded for this clonotype. The chain is built from TRBV10-3 and TRBJ2-3, with D unresolved. CDR1 and CDR2 (germline): ENHRY, SYGVKD. V lost 2 bases and J 0 bases, leaving 6 bases between the germline ends. This CDR3 is 14 amino acids long. In DNA form, the CDR3 reads TGTGCCATCAGTGAGACGGGTAGCACAGATACGCAGTATTTT. It codes for CAISETGSTDTQYF.